The rows below give T cell receptor beta chains drawn from one sample of a study of lymphopenia after photon versus proton radiotherapy. Here immunoSEQ multiplex PCR was the method, and the copy in TCRdb shows in-frame clones only, minus some. The sample has around 63,000 clones, about 89% seen once. The sequences come from peripheral blood, collected from a patient treated with proton-based radiotherapy. These receptors all stem from a man older than 75 with esophageal cancer. CDR3s include the opening cysteine and the closing phenylalanine or tryptophan. Fields, in order: V gene, clone size, J gene, D gene, CDR3 protein, CDR3 DNA. A D gene is named only where the DNA matches it firmly. Not every row has a clone size; where given, it reads once, few, many or a size class.

TRBV7-9	.	TRBJ1-2	.	CASSFQRPGGYTF	TGTGCCAGCAGCTTTCAGCGGCCGGGCGGCTACACCTTC
TRBV5-4	.	TRBJ2-1	TRBD1	CASRPPGTGGLDEQFF	TGTGCCAGCAGGCCCCCGGGAACAGGGGGCTTGGATGAGCAGTTCTTC
TRBV5-1	.	TRBJ2-7	TRBD1	CASRSTGTGYEQYF	TGCGCCAGCAGGTCGACCGGGACAGGGTACGAGCAGTACTTC
TRBV5-5	.	TRBJ2-1	TRBD1	CASSLSRGTGYTNEQFF	TGTGCCAGCAGCTTGTCCAGAGGGACAGGCTACACCAATGAGCAGTTCTTC
TRBV18	.	TRBJ2-7	.	CASSPGTGLYEQYF	TGTGCCAGCTCACCCGGGACGGGCCTCTACGAGCAGTACTTC
TRBV7-9	.	TRBJ1-1	.	CASSFLAPGTEAFF	TGTGCCAGCAGTTTTTTGGCCCCGGGCACTGAAGCTTTCTTT
TRBV7-2	.	TRBJ1-5	.	CASSPASNQPQHF	TGTGCCAGCAGCCCAGCTAGCAATCAGCCCCAGCATTTT
TRBV5-4	.	TRBJ2-7	TRBD1	CASSPIPGQGSYEQYF	TGTGCCAGCAGTCCTATACCGGGACAGGGTTCCTACGAGCAGTACTTC
TRBV18	.	TRBJ2-5	TRBD2	CASSPIGREQETQYF	TGTGCCAGCTCACCGATCGGGCGGGAGCAAGAGACCCAGTACTTC
TRBV28	.	TRBJ2-7	.	CASSLAGRVSYEQYF	TGTGCCAGCAGTTTGGCAGGTAGGGTTTCCTACGAGCAGTACTTC
TRBV13	.	TRBJ2-1	TRBD2	CASSLGLAGGSEQFF	TGTGCCAGCAGCTTAGGGCTAGCGGGAGGGAGTGAGCAGTTCTTC
TRBV14	.	TRBJ1-6	.	CASSQAVGGPGYNSPLHF	TGTGCCAGCAGCCAAGCAGTCGGGGGGCCCGGGTATAATTCACCCCTCCACTTT
TRBV5-1	once	TRBJ2-5	TRBD2	CASSLSFRGGQETQYF	TGCGCCAGCAGCTTGTCGTTCCGGGGGGGCCAAGAGACCCAGTACTTC
TRBV6-4	.	TRBJ2-7	.	CASSDSRPTRCAHEQYF	TGTGCCAGCAGTGACTCGAGGCCCACAAGGTGCGCCCACGAGCAGTACTTC
TRBV2	.	TRBJ1-3	TRBD1	CASRWTGRGNTIYF	TGTGCCAGCAGATGGACAGGGAGGGGAAACACCATATATTTT
TRBV4-1	.	TRBJ2-1	.	CASSHGRGGGLGEQFF	TGCGCCAGCAGCCACGGCAGGGGCGGGGGTCTCGGGGAGCAGTTCTTC
TRBV7-3	.	TRBJ2-3	.	CASSLGLSSTDTQYF	TGTGCCAGCAGCTTGGGTCTTTCTAGCACAGATACGCAGTATTTT
TRBV7-2	.	TRBJ1-1	.	CASSFSGLTEAFF	TGTGCCAGCAGCTTTTCGGGGCTAACTGAAGCTTTCTTT
TRBV4-2	.	TRBJ1-6	.	CASSRGTEGGDSPLHF	TGTGCCAGCAGCCGCGGAACGGAGGGGGGTGATTCACCCCTCCACTTT
TRBV6-5	.	TRBJ2-7	.	CASSYVGGAYEQYF	TGTGCCAGCAGTTACGTAGGGGGAGCCTACGAGCAGTACTTC
TRBV19	.	TRBJ1-3	.	CASSIRLSGNTIYF	TGTGCCAGTAGTATAAGACTCTCTGGAAACACCATATATTTT
TRBV15	.	TRBJ2-3	TRBD2	CATRDGRLAGHTDTQYF	TGTGCCACCAGGGATGGTAGACTAGCGGGGCATACAGATACGCAGTATTTT
TRBV4-3	few	TRBJ1-1	.	CASSQESGHTEAFF	TGCGCCAGCAGCCAAGAGTCGGGACACACTGAAGCTTTCTTT
TRBV19	.	TRBJ2-1	TRBD2	CASSTPGLAGGADEQFF	TGTGCCAGTAGTACCCCGGGACTAGCGGGGGGAGCGGATGAGCAGTTCTTC
TRBV6-6	few	TRBJ2-5	.	CASSYSPESPQETQYF	TGTGCCAGCAGTTACTCCCCAGAATCCCCTCAAGAGACCCAGTACTTC
TRBV15	.	TRBJ1-4	.	CATSRDGRVATNEKLFF	TGTGCCACCAGCAGAGATGGCAGGGTCGCCACTAATGAAAAACTGTTTTTT
TRBV18	.	TRBJ1-4	.	CASSPRGARDEKLFF	TGTGCCAGCTCACCACGAGGTGCTAGGGATGAAAAACTGTTTTTT